These 21 T cell receptor beta chains share one sample of origin, sequenced in a study of blood T cell repertoires in COVID-19. Here immunoSEQ multiplex PCR was the method, and the copy in TCRdb shows in-frame clones only, minus some. This table holds 95,000 to 150,000 clones, 86% found once. Sequenced sample: peripheral blood. The receptors were gathered from a man between 40 and 49 years old with acute or convalescent COVID-19.

The V call is TRBV6-6, the J call TRBJ1-5; perhaps TRBD1 as D (6 bases). Per the germline V gene, CDR1 is MNHNY and CDR2 is SVGAGI (reference sequence). The V and J ends lost 6 bases and 0 bases respectively, with 15 bases between them. The CDR3 consists of 16 residues. The CDR3 reads CASSPSLQGSNQPQHF. Here the CDR3 DNA reads TGTGCCAGCAGCCCCTCCTTACAGGGTAGCAATCAGCCCCAGCATTTT.

The chain has TRBV12-3 or TRBV12-4 and TRBJ1-1, with a weak D call TRBD1 (6 bases). V was trimmed by 8 bases and J by 6 bases, leaving 16 bases between them. The CDR3 covers 13 residues. CDR3 sequence: CASGLPGDAEAFF. For the CDR3, the DNA is TGTGCCAGCGGTCTACCAGGGGACGCTGAAGCTTTCTTT.

In its sample, this clone was seen once. J is TRBJ2-7 and V is TRBV12-2; whether TRBD2, the table's D call, matches the DNA was not checked. TRBV12-2 is marked as a pseudogene. This CDR3 is built from 20 residues. The CDR3 here is CASRLQKSGLAGVGYYEQYF. The CDR3 bases are TGTGCAAGTCGCTTACAAAAATCGGGACTAGCGGGAGTCGGATACTACGAGCAGTACTTC.

About this clone: The sample contains more than one DNA sequence encoding this CDR3. V is TRBV30 and J is TRBJ1-5, with a possible D match to TRBD1 (5 bases). Trimming took off 5 bases at V and 0 bases at J, with 8 bases between the two ends. The length of the CDR3 is 13 residues. Germline V gives CDR1 GTSNPN, CDR2 SVGIG (reference sequence). DNA of the CDR3: TGTGCCTGGCGAGACAGTAGCAATCAGCCCCAGCATTTT. It codes for CAWRDSSNQPQHF.

The V and J genes are TRBV30 and TRBJ1-1; D ambiguous. Germline-derived CDR1 and CDR2 are GTSNPN and SVGIG (reference sequence). The V gene lost 3 bases and the J gene lost 5 bases, with 10 bases spanning the gap. The CDR3 contains 12 residues. In DNA, the CDR3 is TGTGCCTGGAGCCGAGTACGTACTGAAGCTTTCTTT. Residues: CAWSRVRTEAFF.

The chain carries TRBV11-3 and TRBJ2-1; 7 nucleotides match TRBD1. Germline V gives CDR1 SGHNT, CDR2 YENEEA. The CDR3 contains 15 residues. With V trimmed by 1 base and J by 8 bases, 8 bases remained unmatched. The CDR3 protein is CASSLGSGTGDEQFF. The DNA for the CDR3 is TGTGCCAGCAGCTTAGGGAGCGGTACAGGGGATGAGCAGTTCTTC.

V and J are TRBV11-2 and TRBJ1-3; D may be TRBD1 (5 bases). Trimming removed 5 bases at V and 0 bases at J, with 8 bases between. The germline CDR1 and CDR2 sequences are SGHAT and FQNNGV. The CDR3 contains 14 residues. The chain's CDR3 is CASSTDSSGNTIYF. The CDR3 nucleotides are TGTGCCAGCAGCACCGACAGCTCTGGAAACACCATATATTTT.

The chain combines TRBV4-3 with TRBJ2-7, with D possibly TRBD2 on 5 matching bases. The germline V gene encodes CDR1 LGHNA and CDR2 YSLEER. Trimming took 5 bases from V and 2 from J, leaving 13 bases between them. This CDR3 spans 14 amino acids. This CDR3 is CASSSAREAYEQYF. The CDR3 DNA reads as TGCGCCAGCAGCTCGGCACGGGAAGCCTACGAGCAGTACTTC.

V gene TRBV5-5 combines with J gene TRBJ1-1; weak D call: TRBD1 (6 bases). Germline V gene lookup returns CDR1 SGHKS and CDR2 YYEKEE (reference sequence). This CDR3 is built from 18 residues. Deletions cut 4 bases from V and 0 bases from J, with 22 bases between. The chain's CDR3 is CASSPIGGVYFMNTEAFF. CDR3 coding DNA: TGTGCCAGCAGCCCGATAGGGGGGGTATACTTCATGAACACTGAAGCTTTCTTT.

This sequence joins TRBV24-1 and TRBJ1-2; D gene ambiguous. The germline V and J ends were trimmed by 4 bases and 4 bases, with 12 bases remaining between them. Per the germline V gene, CDR1 is KGHDR and CDR2 is SFDVKD. This CDR3 contains 14 residues. CDR3 loop: CATSDQRPGYGYTF. The CDR3 DNA sequence: TGTGCCACCAGTGACCAGCGCCCGGGCTATGGCTACACCTTC.

J is TRBJ1-1 and V is TRBV7-2; D remains unclear. Germline assignment: CDR1 SGHTA and CDR2 FQGNSA. V shed 3 bases and J shed 1 base, with 6 bases lying between them. The length of the CDR3 is 13 residues. CDR3 sequence reads: CASSLHKNTEAFF. The CDR3 nucleotides are TGTGCCAGCAGCTTGCACAAGAACACTGAAGCTTTCTTT.

The chain couples TRBV19 to TRBJ1-6; 10 bases are shared with TRBD1. The CDR3 length is 15 residues. Germline V CDR1 and CDR2: LNHDA, SQIVND (reference sequence). The J segment lost 10 bases and the V segment lost 2 bases, leaving 5 bases of the junction unmatched. CDR3 nucleotide sequence: TGTGCCAGTAGTATAAGGGGACAGGGGTTATCACCCCTCCACTTT. Translating it yields CASSIRGQGLSPLHF. The entire variable domain, with the rest obtained from reference TRBV19 and TRBJ1-6, is as follows: DGGITQSPKYLFRKEGQNVTLSCEQNLNHDAMYWYRQDPGQGLRLIYYSQIVNDFQKGDIAEGYSVSREKKESFPLTVTSAQKNPTAFYLCASSIRGQGLSPLHFGNGTRLTVT.

The chain joins TRBV7-2 to TRBJ2-2; D might be TRBD2 (7 bases). Trimming shortened V by 3 bases and J by 1 base, and 9 bases separated the two germline ends. This CDR3 is 15 amino acids long. The germline V gene encodes CDR1 SGHTA and CDR2 FQGNSA. In DNA form, the CDR3 reads TGTGCCAGCAGCTTGAGGGGGGGGAACACCGGGGAGCTGTTTTTT. Its translation: CASSLRGGNTGELFF.

V usage is TRBV5-1 and J usage is TRBJ2-2; D possibly corresponds to TRBD1 (6 bases). The V gene lost 5 bases and the J gene lost 5 bases, with 19 bases spanning the gap. Germline assignment: CDR1 SGHRS and CDR2 YFSETQ. The CDR3 has 16 residues. The CDR3 loop reads CASRDRDTGRTGELFF. As DNA, the CDR3 is TGCGCCAGCAGGGACCGGGACACTGGTCGAACCGGGGAGCTGTTTTTT.

This sequence joins TRBV10-2 and TRBJ2-1; no firm D call. This CDR3 region has 12 residues. Germline loops: CDR1 WSHSY, CDR2 SAAADI. V shed 2 bases and J shed 7 bases, with 6 bases lying between them. In nucleotides, the CDR3 is TGCGCCAGCAGTGAGGGTCGGAATGAGCAGTTCTTC. Its protein is CASSEGRNEQFF.

J is TRBJ1-3 and V is TRBV9; TRBD1 aligns across 9 bases. Germline loops: CDR1 SGDLS, CDR2 YYNGEE. This CDR3 contains 12 residues. J was trimmed by 13 bases and V by 4 bases; bases with no gene match: 6. Here the CDR3 DNA reads TGTGCCAGCAGCTCCACAGGGGGCGGAATATATTTT. Amino acids: CASSSTGGGIYF.

The rearrangement uses TRBV7-9 and TRBJ2-7; TRBD2 aligns across 7 bases. Germline V gene lookup returns CDR1 SEHNR and CDR2 FQNEAQ (reference sequence). The junction had 11 bases not matched to a gene; V was cut back by 2 bases and J by 7 bases. The CDR3 loop spans 15 amino acids. CDR3 sequence (DNA): TGTGCCAGCAGCTTAACGGGAGGCCCCTATGAAGAGCAGTACTTC. Encoded protein: CASSLTGGPYEEQYF.

The CDR3 nucleotides read TGCGCCAGCAGCTCCGGGACAGGGCCGAACACTGAAGCTTTCTTT. Its protein is CASSSGTGPNTEAFF. This chain uses TRBV5-1 with TRBJ1-1; 9 nucleotides match TRBD1. The germline V gene has CDR1 SGHRS and CDR2 YFSETQ. Losses at the gene ends were 3 bases for V and 1 base for J; bases not matched to a gene: 4. This CDR3 is 15 amino acids long.

The chain's CDR3 is CASSQEGGWGTGNTIYF. The CDR3 region has the DNA TGTGCCAGCAGCCAAGAAGGGGGATGGGGGACTGGAAACACCATATATTTT. The chain links TRBV3-1 (or the pseudogene TRBV3-2) to TRBJ1-3; possibly TRBD1 for D (6 bases). The CDR3 covers 17 residues. From germline, CDR1 is LGHDT and CDR2 YNNKEL (reference sequence). V was shortened by 0 bases and J by 2 bases, with 14 bases between the two germline ends.

The chain is built from TRBV5-6 and TRBJ2-5, with D tentatively TRBD1 (5 bases). V lost 2 bases, J lost 4 bases, and 9 bases lay in between. CDR1 and CDR2 (germline): SGHDT, YYEEEE. The CDR3 is 13 residues long. Here the CDR3 reads CASSFTGLETQYF. The CDR3 DNA is TGTGCCAGCAGCTTTACAGGATTAGAGACCCAGTACTTC.

This clone was seen more than once but under ten times. The rearrangement links TRBV7-8 to TRBJ1-6; D gene ambiguous. Germline CDR1 and CDR2: SGHVS and FQNEAQ. V lost 2 bases and J 0 bases, leaving 5 bases between the germline ends. The CDR3 runs 15 residues. CDR3 bases: TGTGCCAGCAGCTTAACAAGCTCCTATAATTCACCCCTCCACTTT. It is translated as CASSLTSSYNSPLHF.